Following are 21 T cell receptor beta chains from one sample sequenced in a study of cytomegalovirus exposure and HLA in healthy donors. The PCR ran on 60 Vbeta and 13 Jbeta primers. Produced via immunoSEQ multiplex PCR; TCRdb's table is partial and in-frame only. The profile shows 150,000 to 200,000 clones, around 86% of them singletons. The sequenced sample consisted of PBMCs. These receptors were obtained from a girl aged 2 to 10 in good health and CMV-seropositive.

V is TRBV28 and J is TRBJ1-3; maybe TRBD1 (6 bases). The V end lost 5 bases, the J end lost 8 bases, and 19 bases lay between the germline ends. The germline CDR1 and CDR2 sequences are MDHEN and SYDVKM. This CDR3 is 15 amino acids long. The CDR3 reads CASSQNRAARDTIYF. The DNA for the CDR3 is TGTGCCAGCAGTCAAAACAGGGCGGCGAGGGACACCATATATTTT. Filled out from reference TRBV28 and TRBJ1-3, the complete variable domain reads DVKVTQSSRYLVKRTGEKVFLECVQDMDHENMFWYRQDPGLGLRLIYFSYDVKMKEKGDIPEGYSVSREKKERFSLILESASTNQTSMYLCASSQNRAARDTIYFGEGSWLTVV.

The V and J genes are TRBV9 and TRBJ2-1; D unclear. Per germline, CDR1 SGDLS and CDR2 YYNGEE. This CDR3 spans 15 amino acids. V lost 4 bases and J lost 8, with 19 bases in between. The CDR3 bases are TGTGCCAGCAGCCCTCAAAGCTCTAGGTTCCATGAGCAGTTCTTC. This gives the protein CASSPQSSRFHEQFF.

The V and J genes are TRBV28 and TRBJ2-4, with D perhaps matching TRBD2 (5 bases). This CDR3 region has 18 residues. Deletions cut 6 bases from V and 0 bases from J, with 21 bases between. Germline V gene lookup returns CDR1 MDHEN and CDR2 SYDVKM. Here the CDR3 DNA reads TGTGCCAGCAGCCGACTATTAGCGAGGAGAGGAGCCAAAAACATTCAGTACTTC. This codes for CASSRLLARRGAKNIQYF.

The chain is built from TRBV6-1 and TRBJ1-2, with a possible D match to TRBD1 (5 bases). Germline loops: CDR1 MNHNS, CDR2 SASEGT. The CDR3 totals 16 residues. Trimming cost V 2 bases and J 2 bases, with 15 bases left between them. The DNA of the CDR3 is TGTGCCAGCAGTGAACTTCAGGGTGGGAAAAACTATGGCTACACCTTC. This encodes CASSELQGGKNYGYTF.

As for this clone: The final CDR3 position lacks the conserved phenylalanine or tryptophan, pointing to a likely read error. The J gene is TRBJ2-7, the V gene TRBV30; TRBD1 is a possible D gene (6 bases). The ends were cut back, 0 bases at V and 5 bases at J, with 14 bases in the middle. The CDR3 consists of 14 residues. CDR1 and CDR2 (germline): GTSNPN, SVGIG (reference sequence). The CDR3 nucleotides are TGTGCCTGGAGTGTACCAAGGACAGCGGACGAGCAGTACTCC. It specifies CAWSVPRTADEQYS.

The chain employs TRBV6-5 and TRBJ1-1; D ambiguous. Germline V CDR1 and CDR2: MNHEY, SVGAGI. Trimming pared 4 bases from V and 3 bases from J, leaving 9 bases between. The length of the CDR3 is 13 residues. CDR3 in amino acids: CASSFGQDTEAFF. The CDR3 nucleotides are TGTGCCAGCAGTTTCGGTCAAGACACTGAAGCTTTCTTT.

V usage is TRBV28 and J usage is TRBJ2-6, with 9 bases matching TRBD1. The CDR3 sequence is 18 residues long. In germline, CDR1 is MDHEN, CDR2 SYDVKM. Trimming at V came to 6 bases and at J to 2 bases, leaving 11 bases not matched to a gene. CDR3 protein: CASSTPPQGAAGANVLTF. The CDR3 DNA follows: TGTGCCAGCAGCACCCCCCCACAGGGGGCTGCTGGGGCCAACGTCCTGACTTTC. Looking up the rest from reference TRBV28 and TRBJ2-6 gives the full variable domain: DVKVTQSSRYLVKRTGEKVFLECVQDMDHENMFWYRQDPGLGLRLIYFSYDVKMKEKGDIPEGYSVSREKKERFSLILESASTNQTSMYLCASSTPPQGAAGANVLTFGAGSRLTVL.

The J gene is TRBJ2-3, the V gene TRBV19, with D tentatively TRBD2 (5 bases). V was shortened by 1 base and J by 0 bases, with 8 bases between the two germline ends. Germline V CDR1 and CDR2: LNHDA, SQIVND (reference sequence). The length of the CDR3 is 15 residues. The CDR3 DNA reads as TGTGCCAGTAGTATAGCGGGATATAGCACAGATACGCAGTATTTT. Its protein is CASSIAGYSTDTQYF.

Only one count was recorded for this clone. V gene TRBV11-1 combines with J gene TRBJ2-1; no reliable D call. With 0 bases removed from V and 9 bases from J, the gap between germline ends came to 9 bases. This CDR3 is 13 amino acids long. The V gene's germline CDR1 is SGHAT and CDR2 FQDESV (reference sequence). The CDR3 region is CASSLAVSTEQFF. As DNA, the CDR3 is TGTGCCAGCAGCTTAGCGGTTAGCACTGAGCAGTTCTTC.

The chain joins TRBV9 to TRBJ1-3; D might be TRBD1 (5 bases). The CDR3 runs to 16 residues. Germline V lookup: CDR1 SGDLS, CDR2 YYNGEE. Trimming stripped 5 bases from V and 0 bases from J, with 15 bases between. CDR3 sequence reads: CASSAAGHHSGNTIYF. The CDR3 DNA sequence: TGTGCCAGCAGTGCGGCAGGGCACCACTCTGGAAACACCATATATTTT.

For the CDR3, the DNA is TGTGCCAGCAGTTTAACGGGGTATCTGATTAACACTGAAGCTTTCTTT. This translates into CASSLTGYLINTEAFF. The gene calls are TRBV27 and TRBJ1-1; D is unresolved. The CDR3 has 16 amino acids. Germline values: CDR1 MNHEY, CDR2 SMNVEV (reference sequence). The germline V and J ends were trimmed by 2 bases and 2 bases, with 15 bases remaining between them.

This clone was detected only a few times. The CDR3 sequence: CASSLGTDQETQYF. The CDR3 coding sequence is TGTGCCAGCAGCCTAGGGACAGATCAAGAGACCCAGTACTTC. This chain uses TRBV4-2 with TRBJ2-5; 7 nucleotides match TRBD1. The trim removed 4 bases at V and 2 bases at J, leaving 4 bases unmatched. This CDR3 is built from 14 residues. Germline values: CDR1 LGHNA, CDR2 YNFKEQ.

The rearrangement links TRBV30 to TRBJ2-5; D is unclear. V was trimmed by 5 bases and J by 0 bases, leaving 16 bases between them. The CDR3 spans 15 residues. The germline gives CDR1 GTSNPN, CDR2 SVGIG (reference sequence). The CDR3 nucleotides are TGTGCCTGGGTATCTACAGCTGCGTACCAAGAGACCCAGTACTTC. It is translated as CAWVSTAAYQETQYF.

CDR3 nucleotide sequence: TGTGCCAGCTCACCAACCGCTGTGGGCTTCTCTGGGGCCAACGTCCTGACTTTC. Encoded protein: CASSPTAVGFSGANVLTF. The V gene is TRBV18, the J gene TRBJ2-6; D unresolved. The germline V gene encodes CDR1 KGHSH and CDR2 LQKENI. CDR3 length: 18 residues. The germline V and J ends were trimmed by 2 bases and 0 bases, with 14 bases remaining between them. Full variable domain (rest looked up from reference TRBV18 and TRBJ2-6): NAGVMQNPRHLVRRRGQEARLRCSPMKGHSHVYWYRQLPEEGLKFMVYLQKENIIDESGMPKERFSAEFPKEGPSILRIQQVVRGDSAAYFCASSPTAVGFSGANVLTFGAGSRLTVL.

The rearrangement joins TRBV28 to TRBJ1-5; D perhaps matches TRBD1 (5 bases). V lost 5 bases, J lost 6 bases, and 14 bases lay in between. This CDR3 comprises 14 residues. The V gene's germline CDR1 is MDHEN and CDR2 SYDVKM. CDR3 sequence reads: CASSPGTFGQPQHF. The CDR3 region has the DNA TGTGCCAGCAGTCCAGGGACTTTCGGTCAGCCCCAGCATTTT.

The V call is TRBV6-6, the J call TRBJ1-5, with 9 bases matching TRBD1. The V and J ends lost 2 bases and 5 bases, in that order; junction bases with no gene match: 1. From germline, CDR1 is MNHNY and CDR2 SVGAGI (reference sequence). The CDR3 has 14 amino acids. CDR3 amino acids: CASSYRQGDQPQHF. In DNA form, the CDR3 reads TGTGCCAGCAGTTACCGACAGGGGGATCAGCCCCAGCATTTT.

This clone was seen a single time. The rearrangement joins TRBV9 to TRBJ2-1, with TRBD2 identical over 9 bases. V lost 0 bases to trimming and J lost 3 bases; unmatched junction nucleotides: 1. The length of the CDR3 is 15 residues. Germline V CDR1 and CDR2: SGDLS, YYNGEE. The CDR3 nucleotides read TGTGCCAGCAGCGTAGAAGCGGGAGGCTACAATGAGCAGTTCTTC. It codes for CASSVEAGGYNEQFF.

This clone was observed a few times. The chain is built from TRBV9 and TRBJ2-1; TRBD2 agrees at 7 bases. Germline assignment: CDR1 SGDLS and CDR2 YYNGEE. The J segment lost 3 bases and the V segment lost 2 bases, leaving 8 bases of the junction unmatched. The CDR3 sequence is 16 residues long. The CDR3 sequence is CASSVRSGAIYNEQFF. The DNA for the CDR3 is TGTGCCAGCAGCGTGCGAAGCGGGGCCATCTACAATGAGCAGTTCTTC.

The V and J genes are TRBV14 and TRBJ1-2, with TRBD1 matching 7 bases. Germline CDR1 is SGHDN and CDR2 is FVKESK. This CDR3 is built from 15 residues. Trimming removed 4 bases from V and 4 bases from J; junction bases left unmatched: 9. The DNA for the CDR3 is TGTGCCAGCAGCCTCTCGACAGGGAGACCCTATGGCTACACCTTC. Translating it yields CASSLSTGRPYGYTF.

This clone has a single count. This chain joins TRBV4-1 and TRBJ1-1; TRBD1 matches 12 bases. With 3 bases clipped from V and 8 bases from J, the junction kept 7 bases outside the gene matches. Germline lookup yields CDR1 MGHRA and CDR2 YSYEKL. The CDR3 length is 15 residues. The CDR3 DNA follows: TGCGCCAGCAGCCACCCCGGGACAGGGGGCGCCGAAGCTTTCTTT. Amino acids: CASSHPGTGGAEAFF.

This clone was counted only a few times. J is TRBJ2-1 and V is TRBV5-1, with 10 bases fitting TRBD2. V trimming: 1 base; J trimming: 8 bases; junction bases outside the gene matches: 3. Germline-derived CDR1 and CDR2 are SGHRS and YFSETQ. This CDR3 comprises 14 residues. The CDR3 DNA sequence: TGCGCCAGCAGCTTGTCAGGGACTAGCGATGAGCAGTTCTTC. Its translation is CASSLSGTSDEQFF.